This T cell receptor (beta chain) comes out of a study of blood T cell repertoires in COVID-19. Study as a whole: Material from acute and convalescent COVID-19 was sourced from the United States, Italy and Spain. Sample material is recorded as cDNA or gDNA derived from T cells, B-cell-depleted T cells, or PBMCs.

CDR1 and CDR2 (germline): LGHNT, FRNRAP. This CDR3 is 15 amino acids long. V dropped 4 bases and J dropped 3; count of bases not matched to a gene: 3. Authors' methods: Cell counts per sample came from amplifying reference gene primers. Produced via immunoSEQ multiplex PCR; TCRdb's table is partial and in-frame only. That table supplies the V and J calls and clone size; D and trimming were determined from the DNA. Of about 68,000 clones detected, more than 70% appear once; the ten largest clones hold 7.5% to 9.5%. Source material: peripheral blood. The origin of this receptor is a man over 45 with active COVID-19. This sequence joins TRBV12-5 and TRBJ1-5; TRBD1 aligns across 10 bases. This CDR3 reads CASGSGQGDNQPQHF. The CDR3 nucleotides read TGTGCTAGTGGTTCCGGACAGGGGGACAATCAGCCCCAGCATTTT.